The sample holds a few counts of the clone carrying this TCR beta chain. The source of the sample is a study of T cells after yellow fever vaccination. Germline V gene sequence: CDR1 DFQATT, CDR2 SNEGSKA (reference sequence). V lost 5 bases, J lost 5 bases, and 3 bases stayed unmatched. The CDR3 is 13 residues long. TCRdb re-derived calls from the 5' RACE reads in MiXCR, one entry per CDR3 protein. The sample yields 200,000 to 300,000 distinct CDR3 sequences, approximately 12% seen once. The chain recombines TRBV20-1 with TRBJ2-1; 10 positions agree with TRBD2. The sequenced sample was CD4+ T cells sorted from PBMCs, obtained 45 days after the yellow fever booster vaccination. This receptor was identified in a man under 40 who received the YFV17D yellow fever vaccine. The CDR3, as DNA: TGCAGTGCTGGAGCGGGAGGGAACAATGAGCAGTTCTTC. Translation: CSAGAGGNNEQFF.